This TCR beta chain comes out of a study of molecular identifiers for immune sequencing clone quantification. This clonotype came up many times. TCRdb itself ran the PCR reads through MiXCR, one entry per CDR3 protein. The table has some 650,000 distinct CDR3 sequences, approximately 20% seen once. This receptor was taken from a human donor in good health. Some libraries in this study had Jurkat cell RNA spiked in. The sequencing sample was made of naive CD8+ T cells from blood, with Jurkat cell RNA spiked in. Subset described: FACS-sorted CD8+CD4-CCR7+CD45RA+ naive T cells.

CDR3 DNA sequence: TGCAGCGTTGAGACAGGGTGGTCCTACGAGCAGTACTTC. It is translated as CSVETGWSYEQYF. V gene TRBV29-1 combines with J gene TRBJ2-7; 7 nucleotides line up with TRBD1. The CDR3 consists of 13 residues. The germline CDR1 and CDR2 sequences are SQVTM and ANQGSEA. V lost 3 bases, J lost 1 base, and 3 bases stayed unmatched.